The 8 T cell receptor beta chains presented below share a single source sample, sequenced in a study of neurological immune-mediated disorders. TCRdb called the 5' RACE reads again in MiXCR, with one record for every CDR3 protein. The sample yields about 80,000 distinct CDR3 sequences, about 5.6% seen once. This sample's time point: longitudinal time-point 2. The sample taken for sequencing was PBMCs. Source of these receptors: an older woman with multiple sclerosis.

The rearrangement links TRBV4-1 to TRBJ2-3, with no clear D. Germline assignment: CDR1 MGHRA and CDR2 YSYEKL. V lost 5 bases and J 3 bases, leaving 9 bases between the germline ends. The CDR3 length is 13 residues. CDR3 region: CASSNAGTDTQYF. As DNA, the CDR3 is TGCGCCAGCAGCAATGCCGGGACAGATACGCAGTATTTT.

At least ten counts were recorded for this clonotype. The CDR3 protein is CASSLQHRTTLTGELFF. The CDR3 DNA reads as TGTGCCAGCAGCTTACAGCACCGGACAACCCTAACCGGGGAGCTGTTTTTT. The chain links TRBV7-2 to TRBJ2-2; TRBD1 might be the D (5 bases). The V end was cut by 2 bases, the J end by 5 bases, with 18 bases between. This CDR3 has 17 residues. Germline CDR1 reads SGHTA; CDR2 reads FQGNSA.

This clonotype has a handful of counts. The V gene is TRBV7-6, the J gene TRBJ2-3; D uncertain. In germline, CDR1 is SGHVS, CDR2 FNYEAQ. The CDR3 has 14 amino acids. Between the trimmed V and J ends, which lost 4 bases and 4 bases, there was a span of 12 bases. CDR3 sequence reads: CASSSQVGADTQYF. DNA for the CDR3: TGTGCCAGCAGCTCTCAGGTCGGTGCAGATACGCAGTATTTT.

This clonotype has at least ten counts. V gene TRBV7-8 combines with J gene TRBJ2-1; D uncertain. This CDR3 contains 14 residues. The germline V gene encodes CDR1 SGHVS and CDR2 FQNEAQ. V dropped 1 base and J dropped 10 bases, with 14 bases sitting between them. The CDR3 DNA sequence: TGTGCCAGCAGCTTAGGGGCAGCCAACCCAGAGCAGTTCTTC. Translating gives CASSLGAANPEQFF.

At least ten counts were recorded for this clonotype. Because the CDR3's place on the DNA is in doubt, the DNA is left out and the CDR3 is given as listed by TCRdb. The chain links TRBV7-5 to TRBJ2-1; whether TRBD1, the table's D call, matches the DNA was not checked. TRBV7-5 has pseudogene status. A total of 19 residues make up the CDR3, ends included. The CDR3: CISVSEAYGQGSNYNEQFF.

This clonotype was recorded many times. The chain couples TRBV7-9 to TRBJ2-1; D is tentatively TRBD1 or TRBD2 (5 bases each). The CDR3 totals 16 residues. Trimming left V 6 bases short and J 0 bases short, with 15 bases between. Germline V lookup: CDR1 SEHNR, CDR2 FQNEAQ (reference sequence). The CDR3 here is CASRRWDGSSYNEQFF. The CDR3 DNA reads TGTGCCAGCAGGAGGTGGGACGGAAGCTCCTACAATGAGCAGTTCTTC.

This clonotype was seen ten or more times. The chain has TRBV6-5 and TRBJ1-1; 10 bases align to TRBD1. The CDR3 is made up of 16 amino acids. V lost 4 bases, J lost 5 bases, and 10 bases stayed unmatched. CDR1 is MNHEY and CDR2 is SVGAGI in the germline V gene. The CDR3 loop is CASSSPRTGGGTEAFF. The CDR3 coding sequence is TGTGCCAGCAGTTCCCCGCGGACAGGGGGGGGGACTGAAGCTTTCTTT.

This chain connects TRBV3-1 to TRBJ2-7; either TRBD1 or TRBD2 may supply D (6 bases each). The germline V gene encodes CDR1 LGHDT and CDR2 YNNKEL (reference sequence). V shed 1 base and J shed 0 bases, with 10 bases lying between them. This CDR3 region has 15 residues. CDR3 residues: CASSQVRGLSYEQYF. In DNA form, the CDR3 reads TGTGCCAGCAGCCAAGTCCGGGGGCTCTCCTACGAGCAGTACTTC.